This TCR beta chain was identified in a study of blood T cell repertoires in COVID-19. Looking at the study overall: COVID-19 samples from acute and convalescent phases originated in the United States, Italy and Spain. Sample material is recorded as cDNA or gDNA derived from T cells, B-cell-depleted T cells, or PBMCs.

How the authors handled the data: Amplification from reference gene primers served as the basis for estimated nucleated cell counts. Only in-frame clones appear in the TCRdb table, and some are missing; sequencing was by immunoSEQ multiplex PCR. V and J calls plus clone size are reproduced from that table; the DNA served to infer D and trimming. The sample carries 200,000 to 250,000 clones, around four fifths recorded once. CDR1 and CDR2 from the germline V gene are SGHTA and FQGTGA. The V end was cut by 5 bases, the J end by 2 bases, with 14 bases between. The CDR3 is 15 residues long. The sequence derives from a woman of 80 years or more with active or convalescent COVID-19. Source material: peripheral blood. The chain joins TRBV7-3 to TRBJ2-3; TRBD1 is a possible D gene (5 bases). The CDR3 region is CASSLQGKSTDTQYF. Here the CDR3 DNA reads TGTGCCAGCAGCCTCCAGGGAAAATCCACAGATACGCAGTATTTT.